These T cell receptor beta chains were read from a single sample in a study of CD4+ T cells in melanoma. TCRdb's copy holds only in-frame clones and misses some; the assay was immunoSEQ multiplex PCR. The data contain approximately 15,000 clones, about 62% of them singletons. Sequencing input: cells from a culture (not recorded whether cultured in vitro). The receptors originated from a human donor with melanoma. Each CDR3 is given with its conserved first and last residue. A D gene is named only where the DNA matches it firmly. Where a row states a size, it is once, few, many or the class of an expanded clone; other rows omit it.

v_gene	d_gene	len	j_gene	abundance	CDR3nt	CDR3aa
TRBV6-5	TRBD2	14	TRBJ2-7	few	TGTGCCAGCAGGAGACTAGCGGGGACATACGAGCAGTACTTC	CASRRLAGTYEQYF
TRBV5-5	NA	15	TRBJ1-5	NA	TGTGCCAGCAGCTTGGCGGACACCACGGCCCAGCCCCAGCATTTT	CASSLADTTAQPQHF
TRBV11-2	TRBD2	16	TRBJ2-3	once	TGTGCCAGCAGCCGTCGCAGCGGGGGCCTCACAGATACGCAGTATTTT	CASSRRSGGLTDTQYF
TRBV11-2	NA	14	TRBJ2-4	NA	TGTGCCAGCAGCTTCGGCGGGGTCAAAAACATTCAGTACTTC	CASSFGGVKNIQYF
TRBV2	NA	15	TRBJ2-7	NA	TGTGCCAGCAGTGAGGCTTTGAGCAGGGCCCACGAGCAGTACTTC	CASSEALSRAHEQYF
TRBV13	NA	12	TRBJ1-2	NA	TGTGCCAGCAGCCGACAGGCCTCTGGCTACACCTTC	CASSRQASGYTF
TRBV2	TRBD1	15	TRBJ2-4	NA	TGTGCCAGCAGCCAGTATCAGGGGGTAGGGAACATTCAGTACTTC	CASSQYQGVGNIQYF
TRBV6-5	NA	13	TRBJ1-2	NA	TGTGCCAGCAGGTGGACGGAGGTCTATGGCTACACCTTC	CASRWTEVYGYTF
TRBV11-2	NA	13	TRBJ2-7	NA	TGTGCCAGCAGCTTGGAGGCGGCCTACGAGCAGTACTTC	CASSLEAAYEQYF
TRBV30	TRBD1	16	TRBJ2-6	NA	TGTGCCTGGAGTGAGGGGGCGCCATATGGGGCCAACGTCCTGACTTTC	CAWSEGAPYGANVLTF
TRBV7-2	NA	14	TRBJ1-5	few	TGTGCCAGCAGCTTATACGGGAGCAATCAGCCCCAGCATTTT	CASSLYGSNQPQHF
TRBV7-9	NA	14	TRBJ1-4	NA	TGTGCCAGCAGCTCACCGGTATTGGCTGAAAAACTGTTTTTT	CASSSPVLAEKLFF
TRBV7-9	NA	15	TRBJ2-3	few	TGTGCCAGCAGCTGGGGTAGACAGGGCACAGATACGCAGTATTTT	CASSWGRQGTDTQYF
TRBV27	NA	13	TRBJ2-6	NA	TGTGCCACCAGCCTCTCTGGGGCCAACGTCCTGACTTTC	CATSLSGANVLTF
TRBV7-2	NA	14	TRBJ2-7	few	TGTGCCAGCACCAGTAACAGGGCAAACTACGAGCAGTACTTC	CASTSNRANYEQYF
TRBV30	NA	14	TRBJ1-4	NA	TGTGCCTGGAGTAGGGGGGGCGCCGGTGAAAAACTGTTTTTT	CAWSRGGAGEKLFF
TRBV5-1	TRBD1	13	TRBJ1-2	NA	TGCGCCAGCAGCTCGGGACAGGCGGAGGGCTACACCTTC	CASSSGQAEGYTF
TRBV9	NA	16	TRBJ2-7	NA	TGTGCCAGCAGCCCTCTCGGCGCTGACGGGTCCTACGAGCAGTACTTC	CASSPLGADGSYEQYF
TRBV29-1	TRBD1	15	TRBJ1-2	once	TGCAGCGTTGACCACGGGACAGGGGATCCCTATGGCTACACCTTC	CSVDHGTGDPYGYTF
TRBV7-8	NA	16	TRBJ2-7	NA	TGTGCCAGCAGCCTCGTAATCGGGACACCGACCTACGAGCAGTACTTC	CASSLVIGTPTYEQYF
TRBV6-5	NA	13	TRBJ2-3	NA	TGTGCCAGCAGTCCCCCGGTTGGGGATACGCAGTATTTT	CASSPPVGDTQYF
TRBV6-1	TRBD1	14	TRBJ2-7	once	TGTGCCAGCAGACCGACAGGGGTGGGGTACGAGCAGTACTTC	CASRPTGVGYEQYF
TRBV5-1	TRBD1	13	TRBJ1-1	NA	TGCGCCAGCGTCGGGACAGGTAACACTGAAGCTTTCTTT	CASVGTGNTEAFF
TRBV5-1	NA	16	TRBJ2-7	NA	TGCGCCAGCAGCTTGTCGCGCCAGGGGTCTTTACGTGTGCAGTACTTC	CASSLSRQGSLRVQYF
TRBV19	TRBD1	15	TRBJ1-1	NA	TGTGCCAGTAGTGTGGACAGGGCTAGAGGAGCTGAAGCTTTCTTT	CASSVDRARGAEAFF
TRBV30	TRBD1	17	TRBJ1-5	NA	TGTGCCTGGAGTGAGTCTTACGGGACAGGGTTCCGCCAGCCCCAGCATTTT	CAWSESYGTGFRQPQHF